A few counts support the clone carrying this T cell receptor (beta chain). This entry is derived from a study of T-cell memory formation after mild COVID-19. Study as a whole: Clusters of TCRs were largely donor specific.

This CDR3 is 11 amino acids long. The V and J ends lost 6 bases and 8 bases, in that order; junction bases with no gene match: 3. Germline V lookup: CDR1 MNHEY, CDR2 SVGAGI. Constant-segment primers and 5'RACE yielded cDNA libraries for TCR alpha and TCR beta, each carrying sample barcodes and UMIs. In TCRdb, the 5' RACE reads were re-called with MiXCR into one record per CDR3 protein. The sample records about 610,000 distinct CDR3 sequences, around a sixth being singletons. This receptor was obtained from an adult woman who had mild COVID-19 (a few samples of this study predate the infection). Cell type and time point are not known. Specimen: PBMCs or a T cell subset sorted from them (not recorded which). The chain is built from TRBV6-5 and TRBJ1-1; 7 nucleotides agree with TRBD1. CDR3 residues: CASSRGFEAFF. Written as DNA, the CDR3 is TGTGCCAGCAGCAGGGGGTTCGAAGCTTTCTTT.